This passage covers 15 T cell receptor beta chains from one sample sequenced in a study of regulatory T cells in long-lasting Graves disease. Assembly of TCR beta libraries relied on iRepertoire HTBI primers together with Arm-PCR of CDR3 regions. TCRdb redid the calling of the multiplex PCR reads with MiXCR, one entry per CDR3 protein. Among under 250,000 distinct CDR3 sequences listed, over 20% were seen once. The time point was: newly diagnosed GD, antithyroid drugs for less than 3 months. Extracted PBMC RNA gave rise to the TCR library. Sequencing used peripheral blood mononuclear cells (PBMCs), obtained at new diagnosis, from a patient treated with antithyroid drugs. The receptors stem from a female donor with Graves disease.

The table lists this clonotype with many counts. V gene TRBV18 combines with J gene TRBJ1-2; 7 nucleotides agree with TRBD1. Germline trimming cut 4 bases from V and 3 bases from J; bases unmatched to any gene: 8. Looked up from germline, CDR1 is KGHSH and CDR2 is LQKENI. The CDR3 has 15 residues. The CDR3 coding sequence is TGTGCCAGCTCACGTACGACAGGGTTGGACTATGGCTACACCTTC. This sequence encodes CASSRTTGLDYGYTF. The variable domain in full, completed from reference TRBV18 and TRBJ1-2, reads NAGVMQNPRHLVRRRGQEARLRCSPMKGHSHVYWYRQLPEEGLKFMVYLQKENIIDESGMPKERFSAEFPKEGPSILRIQQVVRGDSAAYFCASSRTTGLDYGYTFGSGTRLTVV.

The chain is built from TRBV2 and TRBJ2-5, with 15 bases matching TRBD2. The CDR3 runs to 21 residues. V was clipped by 2 bases and J by 0 bases; unmatched bases: 13. CDR1 is SNHLY, CDR2 FYNNEI, per germline. The CDR3 loop is CASSENPAGTSGGPYQETQYF. The CDR3 region has the DNA TGTGCCAGCAGTGAAAACCCGGCCGGGACTAGCGGGGGGCCTTACCAAGAGACCCAGTACTTC.

This clonotype was seen ten or more times. This chain uses TRBV30 with TRBJ1-4, with unresolved D. The CDR3 runs to 13 residues. V gave up 1 base and J gave up 5 bases, with 8 bases separating them. Germline lookup yields CDR1 GTSNPN and CDR2 SVGIG (reference sequence). This CDR3 is CAWSADLNEKLFF. DNA for the CDR3: TGTGCCTGGAGTGCGGATCTAAATGAAAAACTGTTTTTT.

There are a few counts of this clonotype. V and J are TRBV19 and TRBJ2-7; possibly TRBD1 for D (5 bases). V was trimmed by 1 base and J by 4 bases, leaving 11 bases between them. Germline CDR1 and CDR2: LNHDA and SQIVND (reference sequence). This CDR3 comprises 14 residues. DNA of the CDR3: TGTGCCAGTAGTATAGGGGCCAGGGTATACGAGCAGTACTTC. Its translation: CASSIGARVYEQYF.

This clonotype was recorded at least ten times. The chain is built from TRBV20-1 and TRBJ2-7, with 10 positions matching TRBD2. With V trimmed by 6 bases and J by 4 bases, 15 bases remained unmatched. The CDR3 runs to 16 residues. Germline V gene data show CDR1 as DFQATT and CDR2 as SNEGSKA (reference sequence). The CDR3 DNA sequence: TGCAGTGCCTCCCAGGGACTAGCGTTACCCTCTTACGAGCAGTACTTC. This encodes CSASQGLALPSYEQYF.

The chain uses TRBV27 and TRBJ2-5, with 11 bases identical to TRBD1. The length of the CDR3 is 16 residues. The junction had 8 bases not matched to a gene; V was cut back by 3 bases and J by 5 bases. Germline CDR1 is MNHEY and CDR2 is SMNVEV (reference sequence). CDR3 region: CASSFGRTGGGETQYF. The CDR3 nucleotides are TGTGCCAGCAGTTTCGGAAGGACAGGGGGCGGGGAGACCCAGTACTTC.

This clonotype appeared many times. The chain carries TRBV20-1 and TRBJ2-7; 11 bases are shared with TRBD2. CDR1 and CDR2 from the germline V gene are DFQATT and SNEGSKA (reference sequence). The CDR3 is 15 amino acids. V shed 0 bases and J 4 bases; nucleotides not matched to a gene: 5. CDR3 nucleotide sequence: TGCAGTGCTAGAGATCGACTAGCGGGAATGTACGAGCAGTACTTC. Translating it yields CSARDRLAGMYEQYF.

Worth noting for this clonotype: A far larger clone is off by one base, so a read error is likely. The V and J genes are TRBV5-1 and TRBJ2-1; either TRBD1 or TRBD2 may supply D (5 bases each). The germline V gene has CDR1 SGHRS and CDR2 YFSETQ. The CDR3 covers 15 residues. The DNA for the CDR3 is TGCGCCAGCAGCTTGGCCGGGAAAGAGACAGAGACCCAGTGCTTC. This codes for CASSLAGKETETQCF.

This clonotype was observed at least ten times. The CDR3 coding sequence is TGCAGTGCTACGACAGGGGGGTTGGAGACCCAGTACTTC. The encoded protein is CSATTGGLETQYF. This rearrangement joins TRBV20-1 to TRBJ2-5, with 9 bases identical to TRBD1. Germline CDR1 DFQATT, CDR2 SNEGSKA (reference sequence). There are 13 residues in the CDR3. J gave up 5 bases and V 4 bases, and 5 bases lay outside the gene matches.

At least ten counts were recorded for this clonotype. The V and J genes are TRBV7-3 and TRBJ2-3; 7 nucleotides align to TRBD2. V shed 3 bases, J shed 0 bases, and the junction held 6 bases outside the gene matches. CDR1 is SGHTA, CDR2 FQGTGA, per germline. The CDR3 runs 16 residues. CDR3 bases: TGTGCCAGCAGCTTTGGCGTTAGCGGGAGCACAGATACGCAGTATTTT. This sequence encodes CASSFGVSGSTDTQYF. The complete variable domain, with remaining parts taken from reference TRBV7-3 and TRBJ2-3, reads GAGVSQTPSNKVTEKGKYVELRCDPISGHTALYWYRQSLGQGPEFLIYFQGTGAADDSGLPNDRFFAVRPEGSVSTLKIQRTERGDSAVYLCASSFGVSGSTDTQYFGPGTRLTVL.

The V and J genes are TRBV4-1 and TRBJ1-3; D not resolved. V lost 0 bases and J lost 7, with 13 bases in between. The CDR3 contains 15 residues. The V gene's germline CDR1 is MGHRA and CDR2 YSYEKL. CDR3 nucleotide sequence: TGCGCCAGCAGCCAAGATCAGCCCGGGTTGAACACCATATATTTT. This codes for CASSQDQPGLNTIYF.

As regards this clonotype: A much larger clone is a single base away; this may be a read error. Because the CDR3 is missing its conserved closing phenylalanine or tryptophan, this is likely a read error. V and J are TRBV10-3 and TRBJ2-1; 9 nucleotides agree with TRBD2. This CDR3 is built from 16 residues. Per the germline V gene, CDR1 is ENHRY and CDR2 is SYGVKD. DNA for the CDR3: TGTGCCACCAGTGATTTCCTAGCGGGAAGCCCGAATGAGCAGTTCCTC. It encodes CATSDFLAGSPNEQFL.

This clonotype came up many times. J is TRBJ2-7 and V is TRBV27; tentatively, D is TRBD2 (5 bases). Trimming stripped 6 bases from V and 2 bases from J, with 17 bases between. This CDR3 has 15 amino acids. In germline, CDR1 is MNHEY, CDR2 SMNVEV (reference sequence). CDR3 DNA: TGTGCCAGCAGCGATCCGGACCGGCGGGCCTACGAGCAGTACTTC. Translation gives CASSDPDRRAYEQYF.

The sample holds many counts of this clonotype. The genes are TRBV5-1 and TRBJ2-1, with 9 bases lining up with TRBD1. This CDR3 region has 14 residues. CDR1 and CDR2 (germline): SGHRS, YFSETQ. Unmatched junction bases numbered 5, after V lost 2 bases and J lost 8 bases. DNA for the CDR3: TGCGCCAGCAGCTTTCGAGACAGGGGGGATGAGCAGTTCTTC. As protein: CASSFRDRGDEQFF. The whole variable domain, remainder taken from reference TRBV5-1 and TRBJ2-1, is KAGVTQTPRYLIKTRGQQVTLSCSPISGHRSVSWYQQTPGQGLQFLFEYFSETQRNKGNFPGRFSGRQFSNSRSEMNVSTLELGDSALYLCASSFRDRGDEQFFGPGTRLTVL.

A remark on this clonotype: This may be a read error, as it is one base from a much larger clone. The rearrangement links TRBV6-1 to TRBJ1-1; 8 bases fit TRBD1. The CDR3 spans 16 residues. CDR1 and CDR2 (germline): MNHNS, SASEGT. DNA for the CDR3: TGTGCCGGCAGAGACCCGGGACAGGAGATGAACACTGAAGCTTTCTTT. Translating gives CAGRDPGQEMNTEAFF.